Below, 18 T cell receptor beta chains from the same sample are listed, as sequenced in a study of T cell changes during pregnancy in multiple sclerosis. Sequencing was performed with immunoSEQ multiplex PCR; in TCRdb, only in-frame clones are kept and a portion is missing. Among more than 70,000 clones, 75% to 95% were seen once, and the ten largest hold over 1.5%. The specimen was peripheral blood, collected after pregnancy. The source of these receptors is a female donor in good health, enrolled as a control in a pregnancy study.

This chain uses TRBV28 with TRBJ2-1; 15 bases are shared with TRBD2. The CDR3 is 20 residues long. Germline V lookup: CDR1 MDHEN, CDR2 SYDVKM. With V trimmed by 6 bases and J by 0 bases, 12 bases remained unmatched. CDR3 amino acids: CASRPRTSGGVLSSYNEQFF. The CDR3 DNA sequence: TGTGCCAGCAGGCCCCGGACTAGCGGGGGGGTCCTGAGCTCCTACAATGAGCAGTTCTTC.

V usage is TRBV19 and J usage is TRBJ1-5; weak D call: TRBD1 (5 bases). From germline, CDR1 is LNHDA and CDR2 SQIVND (reference sequence). V lost 6 bases, J lost 5 bases, and 14 bases lay in between. The CDR3 has 14 residues. Here the CDR3 DNA reads TGTGCCAGTAGCCCCCAGCGGGGCCATCAGCCCCAGCATTTT. As protein: CASSPQRGHQPQHF.

The chain employs TRBV9 and TRBJ1-3; the D gene is possibly TRBD1 (5 bases). The germline CDR1 and CDR2 sequences are SGDLS and YYNGEE. The CDR3 spans 14 residues. V dropped 7 bases and J dropped 1 base, with 12 bases sitting between them. The CDR3 protein is CASSDSVSGNTIYF. CDR3 sequence (DNA): TGTGCCAGCTCAGACAGTGTGTCTGGAAACACCATATATTTT. The complete variable domain, with remaining parts taken from reference TRBV9 and TRBJ1-3, reads DSGVTQTPKHLITATGQRVTLRCSPRSGDLSVYWYQQSLDQGLQFLIQYYNGEERAKGNILERFSAQQFPDLHSELNLSSLELGDSALYFCASSDSVSGNTIYFGEGSWLTVV.

V and J are TRBV4-1 and TRBJ2-7, with a tentative D call TRBD2 (6 bases). CDR1 is MGHRA and CDR2 is YSYEKL in the germline V gene. V was clipped by 3 bases and J by 5 bases, with 14 bases between them. The CDR3 contains 14 residues. This chain's CDR3 is CASSHSTGSHEQYF. In nucleotides, the CDR3 is TGCGCCAGCAGCCACTCAACCGGGAGCCACGAGCAGTACTTC.

The rearrangement joins TRBV11-2 to TRBJ1-2; tentative D call: TRBD1 (6 bases). V dropped 0 bases and J dropped 2 bases, with 16 bases sitting between them. This CDR3 spans 17 amino acids. Germline CDR1 and CDR2: SGHAT and FQNNGV. The CDR3 is CASSLDQPGQVNYGYTF. In DNA form, the CDR3 reads TGTGCCAGCAGCTTAGATCAACCGGGACAAGTCAACTATGGCTACACCTTC.

CDR3 sequence reads: CASSPLAVNQPQHF. The CDR3 DNA is TGTGCCAGCAGCCCCCTGGCCGTAAATCAGCCCCAGCATTTT. This chain links TRBV7-3 with TRBJ1-5, with D unresolved. Germline CDR1 and CDR2: SGHTA and FQGTGA. Trimming removed 5 bases from V and 4 bases from J, with 12 bases in between. CDR3 length: 14 residues.

The gene calls are TRBV5-4 and TRBJ2-7, with D maybe TRBD1 (6 bases). V was trimmed by 1 base and J by 0 bases, leaving 14 bases between them. Looked up from germline, CDR1 is SGHNT and CDR2 is YYREEE (reference sequence). The CDR3 length is 16 residues. The CDR3 sequence is CASSLWGRTLSYEQYF. The CDR3, as DNA: TGTGCCAGCAGCTTGTGGGGGCGGACCCTCTCCTACGAGCAGTACTTC.

This chain uses TRBV10-3 with TRBJ1-1; no firm D call. The V gene lost 4 bases and the J gene lost 1 base, with 7 bases spanning the gap. The germline gives CDR1 ENHRY, CDR2 SYGVKD. The CDR3 is 13 residues long. CDR3 region: CAISVNGNTEAFF. The CDR3 DNA reads TGTGCCATCAGTGTGAACGGGAACACTGAAGCTTTCTTT.

The V call is TRBV5-1, the J call TRBJ2-3, with a possible D match to TRBD2 (5 bases). Trimming pared 5 bases from V and 1 base from J, leaving 11 bases between. The CDR3 has 14 residues. Germline V gene sequence: CDR1 SGHRS, CDR2 YFSETQ. The CDR3 coding sequence is TGCGCCAGCAGGTCGGCGGGCGGCACAGATACGCAGTATTTT. It specifies CASRSAGGTDTQYF.

Remarks on this clone: An end of the junction differs from the germline gene, which may be a read error. This sequence joins TRBV7-2 and TRBJ1-5; D not certain. There are 12 residues in the CDR3. Germline V gives CDR1 SGHTA, CDR2 FQGNSA. For the CDR3, the DNA is TGTGCCAGCAGCTTCCCTAATCATCCCCAGCATTTT. Translation: CASSFPNHPQHF.

Remarks on this clone: An end of the junction differs from the germline gene, which may be a read error. This rearrangement joins TRBV7-7 to TRBJ2-2, with a possible D match to TRBD1 (6 bases). Per germline, CDR1 SSHAT and CDR2 FNYEAQ (reference sequence). The CDR3 spans 16 residues. The CDR3 is CASSLPGHRDTGELFF. The CDR3 DNA follows: TGTGCTAGCAGCTTACCGGGACACCGGGACACCGGGGAGCTGTTTTTT.

The chain has TRBV4-1 and TRBJ2-1, with 9 positions matching TRBD1. V lost 4 bases and J lost 4; bases outside the gene matches: 8. Germline CDR1 is MGHRA and CDR2 is YSYEKL. This CDR3 is built from 16 residues. DNA of the CDR3: TGCGCCAGCAGCCTCACCGGGACAGGGTTGTACAATGAGCAGTTCTTC. This translates into CASSLTGTGLYNEQFF.

The chain is built from TRBV18 and TRBJ2-4, with a tentative D call TRBD1 (6 bases). The CDR3 runs to 18 residues. The V and J ends lost 0 bases and 0 bases respectively, with 15 bases between them. The germline V gene encodes CDR1 KGHSH and CDR2 LQKENI. The CDR3 DNA follows: TGTGCCAGCTCACCACCAAGGACGGGACAACTAGCCAAAAACATTCAGTACTTC. Its protein product is CASSPPRTGQLAKNIQYF.

This chain connects TRBV28 to TRBJ2-3; TRBD2 is a possible D gene (7 bases). Trimming stripped 5 bases from V and 5 bases from J, with 23 bases between. Germline lookup yields CDR1 MDHEN and CDR2 SYDVKM. This CDR3 comprises 17 residues. In DNA, the CDR3 is TGTGCCAGCAGTCGAATTAGCGTCGGGGGGCCCAGAGATACGCAGTATTTT. Amino acid sequence: CASSRISVGGPRDTQYF.

This chain connects TRBV7-2 to TRBJ2-7; TRBD1 aligns across 9 bases. Trimming removed 3 bases from V and 6 bases from J; junction bases left unmatched: 6. This CDR3 region has 14 residues. CDR1 SGHTA and CDR2 FQGNSA come from the germline V gene. CDR3 residues: CASSFSRTGVEQYF. CDR3 coding DNA: TGTGCCAGCAGCTTTTCCAGGACAGGGGTCGAGCAGTACTTC.

The rearrangement uses TRBV6-5 and TRBJ2-7; 7 bases are shared with TRBD1. Looked up from germline, CDR1 is MNHEY and CDR2 is SVGAGI. V was clipped by 9 bases and J by 2 bases; unmatched bases: 13. The CDR3 covers 15 residues. The CDR3 loop is CASNPDRESPYEQYF. The CDR3 nucleotides are TGTGCCAGTAACCCAGACAGGGAAAGTCCCTACGAGCAGTACTTC.

V gene TRBV4-3 combines with J gene TRBJ2-1; 14 bases are a match to TRBD2. Germline loops: CDR1 LGHNA, CDR2 YSLEER. The length of the CDR3 is 15 residues. V lost 3 bases and J lost 8; bases outside the gene matches: 3. This CDR3 reads CASSQGTSGGYEQFF. CDR3 bases: TGCGCCAGCAGCCAGGGGACTAGCGGGGGCTATGAGCAGTTCTTC.

This clone was counted a single time. The V call is TRBV18, the J call TRBJ2-2; D unresolved. The CDR3 runs 15 residues. CDR1 is KGHSH and CDR2 is LQKENI in the germline V gene. Trimming shortened V by 6 bases and J by 0 bases, and 11 bases separated the two germline ends. The CDR3 sequence: CASSANLANTGELFF. The CDR3 DNA follows: TGTGCCAGCTCCGCGAATCTAGCGAACACCGGGGAGCTGTTTTTT.